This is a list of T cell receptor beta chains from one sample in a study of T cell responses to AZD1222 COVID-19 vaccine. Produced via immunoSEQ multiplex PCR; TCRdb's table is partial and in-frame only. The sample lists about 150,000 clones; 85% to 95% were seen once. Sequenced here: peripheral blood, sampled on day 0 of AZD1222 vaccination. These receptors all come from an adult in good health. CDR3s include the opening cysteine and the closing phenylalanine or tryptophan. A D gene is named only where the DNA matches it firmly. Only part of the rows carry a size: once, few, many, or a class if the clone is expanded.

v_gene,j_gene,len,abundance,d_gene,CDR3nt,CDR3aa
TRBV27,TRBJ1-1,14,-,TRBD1,TGTGCCAGCAGTCCGCTCGACAGGGTCATTGAAGCTTTCTTT,CASSPLDRVIEAFF
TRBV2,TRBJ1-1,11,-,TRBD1,TGTGCCAGCGGGGGCAGGGGGGAAGCTTTCTTT,CASGGRGEAFF
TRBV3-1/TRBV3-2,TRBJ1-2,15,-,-,TGTGCCAGCAGCAGAGACCATGGGGAGAATGATGGCTACACCTTC,CASSRDHGENDGYTF
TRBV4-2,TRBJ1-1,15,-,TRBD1,TGTGCCAGCAGCCAAGCCGGGACAGGGAGGGCTGAAGCTTTCTTT,CASSQAGTGRAEAFF
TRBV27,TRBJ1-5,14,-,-,TGTGCCAGCAGTTTATTGGGGAGTAATCAGCCCCAGCATTTT,CASSLLGSNQPQHF
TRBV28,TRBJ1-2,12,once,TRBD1,TGTGCCAGCAGTCGGACAGGCTACGGCTACACCTTC,CASSRTGYGYTF
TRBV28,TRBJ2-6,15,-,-,TGTGCCAGCAGAGGTGGCTCCACTGGGGCCAACGTCCTGACTTTC,CASRGGSTGANVLTF
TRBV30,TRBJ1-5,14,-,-,TGTGCCTACACGTCAGGGAAGGGCAATCAGCCCCAGCATTTT,CAYTSGKGNQPQHF
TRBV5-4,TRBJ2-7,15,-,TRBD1,TGTGCCAGCAGCTTCCCAGGGGGCAGGGCCTACGAGCAGTACTTC,CASSFPGGRAYEQYF
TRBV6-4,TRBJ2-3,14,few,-,TGTGCCAGCAGTGACGGGGGGGCCTCAGATACGCAGTATTTT,CASSDGGASDTQYF
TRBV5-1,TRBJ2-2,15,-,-,TGCGCCAGCCGTTACGGGACCCTGGAGCCCGGGGAGCTGTTTTTT,CASRYGTLEPGELFF
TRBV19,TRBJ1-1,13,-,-,TGTGCCAGTAGTATAAATATGAACACTGAAGCTTTCTTT,CASSINMNTEAFF
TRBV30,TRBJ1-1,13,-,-,TGTGCCTGGAGGAAGGGGATTGATGCTGAAGCTTTCTTT,CAWRKGIDAEAFF
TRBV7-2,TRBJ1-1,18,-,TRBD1,TGTGCCAGCAGGAGGGAGACGGGACAGGTTTCCCGGAACACTGAAGCTTTCTTT,CASRRETGQVSRNTEAFF
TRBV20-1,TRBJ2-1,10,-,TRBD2,TGCAAGGCGGGGGGGAATGAGCAGTTCTTC,CKAGGNEQFF
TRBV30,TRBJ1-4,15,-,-,TGTGCCTGGAGCGGGGGGCGCGCAACTAATGAAAAACTGTTTTTT,CAWSGGRATNEKLFF
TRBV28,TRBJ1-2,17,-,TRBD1,TGTGCCAGCAGTTCTAGACAGGGGGCGGGGGGCCCATTTGGCTACACCTTC,CASSSRQGAGGPFGYTF
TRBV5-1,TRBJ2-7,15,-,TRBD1,TGCGCCAGCAGCTTGACTGGACAGGGGGCTGGCGGGCAGTACTTC,CASSLTGQGAGGQYF
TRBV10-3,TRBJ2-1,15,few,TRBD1,TGTGCCATCAGTGACCCCCAGGGGGAGAGAGGTGAGCAGTTCTTC,CAISDPQGERGEQFF
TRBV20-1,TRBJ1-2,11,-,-,TGCAGTAACCTCGGGGCTGGTGGCTACACCTTC,CSNLGAGGYTF
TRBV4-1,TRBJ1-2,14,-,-,TGCGCCAGCAGCCAAGTAGGGGCGGGCGCTGGCTACACCTTC,CASSQVGAGAGYTF
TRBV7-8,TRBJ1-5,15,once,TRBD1,TGTGCCAGCAGCTTAGGCGGGACAGGCGGTCAGCCCCAGCATTTT,CASSLGGTGGQPQHF
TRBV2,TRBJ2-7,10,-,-,TGTGCCAGCAGGGCGTACGAGCAGTACTTC,CASRAYEQYF
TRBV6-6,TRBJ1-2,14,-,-,TGTGCCAGCAGTCCGGGGGGCACTCCCTGGGGCTACACCTTC,CASSPGGTPWGYTF
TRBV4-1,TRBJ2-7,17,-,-,TGCGCCAGCAGCCAAGAAAGAGGGGCCCATGGGTTCTACGAGCAGTACTTC,CASSQERGAHGFYEQYF
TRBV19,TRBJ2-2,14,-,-,TGTGCCAGTAGTGCCCCCAAGGGGTCCGGGGAGCTGTTTTTT,CASSAPKGSGELFF
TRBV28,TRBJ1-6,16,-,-,TGTGCCAGCAGTACCTCGTCGACACGGGGTTTCTCACCCCTCCACTTT,CASSTSSTRGFSPLHF
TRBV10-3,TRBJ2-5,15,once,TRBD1,TGTGCCATCAGTCCCGGGACAGGGGGCTTGGAGACCCAGTACTTC,CAISPGTGGLETQYF
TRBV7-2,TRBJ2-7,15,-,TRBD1,TGTGCCAGCAAGATGGACAGGGTCGACTCCTACGAGCAGTACTTC,CASKMDRVDSYEQYF
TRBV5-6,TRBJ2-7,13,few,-,TGTGCCAGCAGCTTGAGGGGACCGTACGAGCAGTACTTC,CASSLRGPYEQYF
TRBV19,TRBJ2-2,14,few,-,TGTGCCAGTAAAAGACAGCTAAACACCGGGGAGCTGTTTTTT,CASKRQLNTGELFF
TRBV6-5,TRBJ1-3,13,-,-,TGTGCCAGTCGAGGGTGGGCTGGAAACACCATATATTTT,CASRGWAGNTIYF
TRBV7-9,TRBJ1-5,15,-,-,TGTGCCAGCAGCTCCGACAGATATAGCAATCAGCCCCAGCATTTT,CASSSDRYSNQPQHF
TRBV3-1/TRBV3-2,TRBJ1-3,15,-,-,TGTGCCAGCAGCCAAGATTTGCTCTCTGGAAACACCATATATTTT,CASSQDLLSGNTIYF
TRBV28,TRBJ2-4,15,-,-,TGTGCCAGCAGTTTCGGTGGGGCGGACAAAAACATTCAGTACTTC,CASSFGGADKNIQYF
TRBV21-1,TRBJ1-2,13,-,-,TGTGCCAGCAGTTTGACAGGGTTCTATGGCTACACCTTC,CASSLTGFYGYTF
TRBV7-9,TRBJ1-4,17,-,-,TGTGCCAGCAGCTTAAATTATCGGGGCATGAACAATGAAAAACTGTTTTTT,CASSLNYRGMNNEKLFF
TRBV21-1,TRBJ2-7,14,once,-,TGTGCCAGCGTCTCCCGTACAGGGAGATACGAGCAGTACTTC,CASVSRTGRYEQYF
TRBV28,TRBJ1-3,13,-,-,TGTGCCTCGGCGGGGGTCGAGGGAAACACCATATATTTT,CASAGVEGNTIYF
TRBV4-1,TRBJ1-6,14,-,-,TGCGCCAGCAGCCAAGTAGCAGTTTACTCACCCCTCCACTTT,CASSQVAVYSPLHF
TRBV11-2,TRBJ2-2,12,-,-,TGTGCCAGCAGCTTCGCTGTAGGGGAGCTGTTTTTT,CASSFAVGELFF
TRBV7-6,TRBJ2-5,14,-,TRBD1,TGTGCCAGCAGCTCAGGACAGGGCCAAGAGACCCAGTACTTC,CASSSGQGQETQYF
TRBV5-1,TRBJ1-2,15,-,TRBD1,TGCGCCAGCAGCTTGAGTACAGGGGGAAGCTATGGCTACACCTTC,CASSLSTGGSYGYTF
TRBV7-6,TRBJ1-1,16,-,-,TGTGCCAGCAGCCACGGCTCAGGGGCTATGAACACTGAAGCTTTCTTT,CASSHGSGAMNTEAFF
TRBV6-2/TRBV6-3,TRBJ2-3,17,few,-,TGTGCCAGCAGTACTGGATGGAGTAGTTCGGGCACAGATACGCAGTATTTT,CASSTGWSSSGTDTQYF
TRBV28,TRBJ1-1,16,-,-,TGTGCCAGCTCCTCGGGTGTAGGGGTCGCGAACACTGAAGCTTTCTTT,CASSSGVGVANTEAFF
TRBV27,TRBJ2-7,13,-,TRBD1,TGTGCCAGCAGTATATACAGGGGGACCGAGCAGTACTTC,CASSIYRGTEQYF
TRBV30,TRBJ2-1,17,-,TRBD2,TGTGCCTGGAGTCCCTGGACTAGCGGGAGTCCCGCCAATGAGCAGTTCTTC,CAWSPWTSGSPANEQFF
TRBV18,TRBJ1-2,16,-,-,TGTGCCAGCTCACCACCGGAGGGGAGCGGAGACTATGGCTACACCTTC,CASSPPEGSGDYGYTF
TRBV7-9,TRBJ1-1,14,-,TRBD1,TGTGCCAGCAGCCCCTCGGGACAGGGGGCTGAAGCTTTCTTT,CASSPSGQGAEAFF